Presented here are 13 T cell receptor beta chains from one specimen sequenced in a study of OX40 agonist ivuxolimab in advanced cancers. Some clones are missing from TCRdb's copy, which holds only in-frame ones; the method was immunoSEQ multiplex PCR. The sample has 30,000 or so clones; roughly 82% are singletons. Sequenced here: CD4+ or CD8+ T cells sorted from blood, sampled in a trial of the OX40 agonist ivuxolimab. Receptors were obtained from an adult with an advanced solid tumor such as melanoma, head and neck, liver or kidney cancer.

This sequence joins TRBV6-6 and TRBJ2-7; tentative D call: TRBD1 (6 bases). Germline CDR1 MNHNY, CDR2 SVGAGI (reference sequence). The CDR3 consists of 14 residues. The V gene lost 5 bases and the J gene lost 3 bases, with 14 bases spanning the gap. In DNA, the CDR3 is TGTGCCAGCAGTAAATCGGACAGCTACTACGAGCAGTACTTC. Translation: CASSKSDSYYEQYF.

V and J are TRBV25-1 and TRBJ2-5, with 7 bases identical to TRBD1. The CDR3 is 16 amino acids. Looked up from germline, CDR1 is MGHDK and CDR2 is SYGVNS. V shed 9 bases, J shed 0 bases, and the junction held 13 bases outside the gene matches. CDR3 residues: CASQNRGSRYQETQYF. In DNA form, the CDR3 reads TGTGCCAGTCAAAACAGGGGAAGCCGGTACCAAGAGACCCAGTACTTC.

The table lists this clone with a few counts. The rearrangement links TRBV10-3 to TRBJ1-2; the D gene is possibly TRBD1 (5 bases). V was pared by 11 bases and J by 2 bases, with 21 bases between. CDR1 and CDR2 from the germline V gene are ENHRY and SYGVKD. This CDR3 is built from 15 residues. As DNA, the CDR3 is TGTGCCTCGGACCTAGGTTGGGGGATAAACTATGGCTACACCTTC. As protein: CASDLGWGINYGYTF.

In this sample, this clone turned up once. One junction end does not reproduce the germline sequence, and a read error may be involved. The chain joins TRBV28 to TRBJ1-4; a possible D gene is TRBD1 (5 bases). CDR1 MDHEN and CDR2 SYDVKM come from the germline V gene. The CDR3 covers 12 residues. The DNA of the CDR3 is TGCCTTACCCGGGGGTCGGAAGAAAAACTGTTTTTT. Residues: CLTRGSEEKLFF.

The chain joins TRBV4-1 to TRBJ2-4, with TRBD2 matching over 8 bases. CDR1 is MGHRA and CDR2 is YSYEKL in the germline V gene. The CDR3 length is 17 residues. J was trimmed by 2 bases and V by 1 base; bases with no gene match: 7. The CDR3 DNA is TGCGCCAGCAGCCAAGGAGCCCCGGGAGGGCCCAAAAACATTCAGTACTTC. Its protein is CASSQGAPGGPKNIQYF.

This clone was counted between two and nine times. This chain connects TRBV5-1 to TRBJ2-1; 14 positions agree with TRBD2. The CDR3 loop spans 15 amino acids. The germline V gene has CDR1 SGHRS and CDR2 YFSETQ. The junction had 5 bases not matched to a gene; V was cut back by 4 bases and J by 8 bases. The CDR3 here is CASSRGTSGSYEQFF. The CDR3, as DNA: TGCGCCAGCAGCCGGGGGACTAGCGGGAGCTATGAGCAGTTCTTC.

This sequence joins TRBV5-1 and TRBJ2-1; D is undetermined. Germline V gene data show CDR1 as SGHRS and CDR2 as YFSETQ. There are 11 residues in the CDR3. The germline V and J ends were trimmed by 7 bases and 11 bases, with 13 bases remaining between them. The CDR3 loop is CASRKVAQQFF. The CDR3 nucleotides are TGCGCCAGCCGGAAGGTAGCTCAGCAGTTCTTC.

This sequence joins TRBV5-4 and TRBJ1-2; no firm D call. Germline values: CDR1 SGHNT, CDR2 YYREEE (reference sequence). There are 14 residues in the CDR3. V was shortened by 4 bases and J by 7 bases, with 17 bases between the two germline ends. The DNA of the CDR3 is TGTGCCAGCAGCCTTGGTGGAGAGGGAGGTGGCTACACCTTC. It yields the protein CASSLGGEGGGYTF.

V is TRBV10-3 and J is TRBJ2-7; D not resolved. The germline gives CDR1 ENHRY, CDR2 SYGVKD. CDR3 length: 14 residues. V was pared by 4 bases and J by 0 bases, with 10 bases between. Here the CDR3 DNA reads TGTGCCATCAGTGGGGCACCCAGCTCCTACGAGCAGTACTTC. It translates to CAISGAPSSYEQYF.

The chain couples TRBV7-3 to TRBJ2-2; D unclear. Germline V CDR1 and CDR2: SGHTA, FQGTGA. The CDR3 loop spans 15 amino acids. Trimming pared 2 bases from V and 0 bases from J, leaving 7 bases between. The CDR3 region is CASSLGSANTGELFF. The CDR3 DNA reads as TGTGCCAGCAGCTTAGGCAGTGCGAACACCGGGGAGCTGTTTTTT.

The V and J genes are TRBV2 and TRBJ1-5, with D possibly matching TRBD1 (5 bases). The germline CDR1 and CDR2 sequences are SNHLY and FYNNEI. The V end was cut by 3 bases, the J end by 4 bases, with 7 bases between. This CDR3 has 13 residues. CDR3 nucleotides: TGTGCCAGCAGTGATGACAGTAATCAGCCCCAGCATTTT. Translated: CASSDDSNQPQHF.

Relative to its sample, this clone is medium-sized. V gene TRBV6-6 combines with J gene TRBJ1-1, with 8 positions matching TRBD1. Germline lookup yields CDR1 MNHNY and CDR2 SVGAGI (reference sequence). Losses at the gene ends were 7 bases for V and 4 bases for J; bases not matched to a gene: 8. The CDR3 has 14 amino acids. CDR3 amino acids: CASTSPGGFTEAFF. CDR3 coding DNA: TGTGCCAGCACCTCTCCAGGGGGCTTCACTGAAGCTTTCTTT.

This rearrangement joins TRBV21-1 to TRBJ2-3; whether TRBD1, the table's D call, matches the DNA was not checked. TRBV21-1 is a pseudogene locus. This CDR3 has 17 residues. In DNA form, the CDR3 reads TGTGCCAGCAGCAATCGACAGGGGGCGAGACTGGTAGATACGCAGTATTTT. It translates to CASSNRQGARLVDTQYF.